This TCR beta chain was sequenced in a study of blood T cells in healthy people across ages. Overall study results and limits: The lack of PBMC sorting stopped any conclusive naive versus antigen-experienced comparison. The long-lived group displayed more naive CD4+ cells, plus higher diversity, than the aged donors did.

It was with a sample-barcoded 5' primer and a J-beta primer mix that a second PCR of about 6 to 12 cycles was run. Unique molecular identifiers of 12 random nucleotides labeled each cDNA. TCRdb independently ran MiXCR on the 5' RACE reads; one entry per CDR3 protein. The data show 600,000 or so distinct CDR3 sequences, approximately 30% seen once. The CDR3 sequence is 15 residues long. Trimming cost V 1 base and J 4 bases, with 13 bases left between them. From germline, CDR1 is MNHEY and CDR2 SVGAGI. This clonotype was counted between two and nine times. The antigen remains undetermined. Since a much larger clone is just one base distant, this may be a read error. A minimum of 6 million PBMCs was isolated per sample.

This receptor was obtained from an elderly woman in good health. The chain links TRBV6-5 to TRBJ1-2, with D unresolved. Sequencing used blood. The CDR3 DNA sequence: TGTGCCAGCAGTTACTACATCGGCGGCACCTATGGCTACACCTTC. It specifies CASSYYIGGTYGYTF.